Listed below are T cell receptor beta chains from one sample, sequenced in a study of blood T cell repertoires in COVID-19. Repertoires were generated with immunoSEQ multiplex PCR, while TCRdb's copy carries only in-frame clones and drops some. The data hold a few hundred thousand clones, with around 90% observed a single time. Sequenced: PBMCs or T cells enriched from blood (not recorded which). The receptor set was obtained from a woman aged 18-29 years with acute COVID-19. CDR3s include the opening cysteine and the closing phenylalanine or tryptophan. D genes are given only for firm matches. The size field is filled for only some rows; it gives once, few, many or a size class.

v_call: TRBV4-1; clone_size: NA; d_call: NA; j_call: TRBJ2-7; cdr3_aa: CASSQDQGAEQYF; cdr3_nt: TGCGCCAGCAGCCAAGATCAAGGGGCCGAGCAGTACTTC
v_call: TRBV5-4; clone_size: NA; d_call: TRBD1; j_call: TRBJ1-2; cdr3_aa: CASSFPGQGIDGYTF; cdr3_nt: TGTGCCAGCAGCTTTCCGGGACAGGGAATCGATGGCTACACCTTC
v_call: TRBV3-1/TRBV3-2; clone_size: NA; d_call: NA; j_call: TRBJ2-7; cdr3_aa: CASSQGGHGLGEQYF; cdr3_nt: TGTGCCAGCAGCCAAGGAGGACATGGATTGGGGGAGCAGTACTTC
v_call: TRBV30; clone_size: NA; d_call: NA; j_call: TRBJ2-1; cdr3_aa: CAWGGLANEQFF; cdr3_nt: TGTGCCTGGGGAGGGCTAGCCAATGAGCAGTTCTTC
v_call: TRBV10-3; clone_size: once; d_call: NA; j_call: TRBJ1-3; cdr3_aa: CAISLIGGNSGNTIYF; cdr3_nt: TGTGCCATCAGTCTAATCGGGGGAAACTCTGGAAACACCATATATTTT
v_call: TRBV29-1; clone_size: NA; d_call: NA; j_call: TRBJ2-5; cdr3_aa: CSVDGLDGETQYF; cdr3_nt: TGCAGCGTTGATGGTCTAGACGGGGAGACCCAGTACTTC
v_call: TRBV7-8; clone_size: NA; d_call: TRBD1; j_call: TRBJ2-7; cdr3_aa: CASRSGTGDYEQYF; cdr3_nt: TGTGCCAGCAGGTCGGGGACAGGTGACTACGAGCAGTACTTC
v_call: TRBV7-9; clone_size: NA; d_call: NA; j_call: TRBJ1-4; cdr3_aa: CASTPGRGVRATNEKLFF; cdr3_nt: TGTGCCAGCACCCCCGGGAGGGGGGTCCGTGCAACTAATGAAAAACTGTTTTTT
v_call: TRBV11-3; clone_size: NA; d_call: TRBD1; j_call: TRBJ2-2; cdr3_aa: CASSDGTGRTGELFF; cdr3_nt: TGTGCCAGCAGCGACGGGACAGGGAGGACCGGGGAGCTGTTTTTT
v_call: TRBV18; clone_size: NA; d_call: TRBD2; j_call: TRBJ2-5; cdr3_aa: CASTFVPGLAGGVQETQYF; cdr3_nt: TGTGCCAGCACCTTTGTGCCGGGACTAGCGGGAGGGGTCCAAGAGACCCAGTACTTC
v_call: TRBV18; clone_size: NA; d_call: TRBD1; j_call: TRBJ1-5; cdr3_aa: CASSLQGADQPQHF; cdr3_nt: TGTGCCAGCTCACTACAGGGGGCCGATCAGCCCCAGCATTTT
v_call: TRBV3-1/TRBV3-2; clone_size: NA; d_call: NA; j_call: TRBJ2-6; cdr3_aa: CASSHLRTERANVLTF; cdr3_nt: TGTGCCAGCAGCCACCTACGGACAGAAAGGGCCAACGTCCTGACTTTC
v_call: TRBV27; clone_size: NA; d_call: NA; j_call: TRBJ2-7; cdr3_aa: CASSSRLGTPDSYEQYF; cdr3_nt: TGTGCCAGCAGTTCACGCCTCGGGACACCCGATTCCTACGAGCAGTACTTC
v_call: TRBV7-9; clone_size: NA; d_call: NA; j_call: TRBJ2-2; cdr3_aa: CASRGGTGELFF; cdr3_nt: TGTGCCAGCCGAGGTGGCACCGGGGAGCTGTTTTTT
v_call: TRBV6-2/TRBV6-3; clone_size: NA; d_call: TRBD1; j_call: TRBJ2-7; cdr3_aa: CASSYSSGQGGRYEQYF; cdr3_nt: TGTGCCAGCAGTTACTCGAGTGGACAGGGTGGAAGGTACGAGCAGTACTTC
v_call: TRBV7-9; clone_size: NA; d_call: NA; j_call: TRBJ2-7; cdr3_aa: CASSLVDLVGYEQYF; cdr3_nt: TGTGCCAGCAGCTTAGTGGATCTAGTCGGGTACGAGCAGTACTTC
v_call: TRBV5-1; clone_size: NA; d_call: NA; j_call: TRBJ1-4; cdr3_aa: CASSFRANEKLFF; cdr3_nt: TGCGCCAGCAGCTTCAGGGCTAATGAAAAACTGTTTTTT
v_call: TRBV5-8; clone_size: NA; d_call: TRBD1; j_call: TRBJ2-7; cdr3_aa: CASNRQGSGEQYF; cdr3_nt: TGTGCCAGCAACCGACAGGGTAGTGGGGAGCAGTACTTC
v_call: TRBV6-1; clone_size: NA; d_call: NA; j_call: TRBJ2-7; cdr3_aa: CASSELQGTEQYF; cdr3_nt: TGTGCCAGCAGTGAGTTACAGGGAACCGAGCAGTACTTC
v_call: TRBV6-5; clone_size: NA; d_call: TRBD2; j_call: TRBJ2-1; cdr3_aa: CASNSPLAGNNEQFF; cdr3_nt: TGTGCCAGCAATTCCCCCCTAGCGGGTAACAATGAGCAGTTCTTC
v_call: TRBV28; clone_size: NA; d_call: TRBD2; j_call: TRBJ2-2; cdr3_aa: CASSYGLAGDAISGELFF; cdr3_nt: TGTGCCAGCAGCTACGGACTAGCGGGAGACGCTATCTCCGGGGAGCTGTTTTTT
v_call: TRBV4-1; clone_size: NA; d_call: TRBD2; j_call: TRBJ2-3; cdr3_aa: CASSHEGLAATSKDTQYF; cdr3_nt: TGCGCCAGCAGCCATGAGGGACTAGCGGCCACGTCGAAAGATACGCAGTATTTT
v_call: TRBV12-5; clone_size: NA; d_call: TRBD1; j_call: TRBJ1-6; cdr3_aa: CASGLVGTGSNSPLHF; cdr3_nt: TGTGCTAGTGGTTTGGTAGGGACAGGGAGCAATTCACCCCTCCACTTT
v_call: TRBV18; clone_size: NA; d_call: NA; j_call: TRBJ1-6; cdr3_aa: CASSPRQGDSPLHF; cdr3_nt: TGTGCCAGCTCACCGCGCCAGGGTGATTCACCCCTCCACTTT
v_call: TRBV15; clone_size: NA; d_call: TRBD1; j_call: TRBJ2-7; cdr3_aa: CATSRDQGTAYEQYF; cdr3_nt: TGTGCCACCAGCAGAGATCAGGGGACAGCCTACGAGCAGTACTTC
v_call: TRBV28; clone_size: once; d_call: NA; j_call: TRBJ2-1; cdr3_aa: CASSLMGAGSYNEQFF; cdr3_nt: TGTGCCAGCAGTTTGATGGGGGCTGGCTCCTACAATGAGCAGTTCTTC
v_call: TRBV12-5; clone_size: NA; d_call: TRBD1; j_call: TRBJ1-5; cdr3_aa: CASGLGTGGSTLLSNQPQHF; cdr3_nt: TGTGCTAGTGGTTTGGGGACAGGGGGCTCAACCCTACTTAGCAATCAGCCCCAGCATTTT
v_call: TRBV5-5; clone_size: NA; d_call: TRBD2; j_call: TRBJ2-5; cdr3_aa: CASSLETSGSRGGETQYF; cdr3_nt: TGTGCCAGCAGCTTGGAGACTAGCGGGAGCCGAGGGGGAGAGACCCAGTACTTC
v_call: TRBV27; clone_size: NA; d_call: TRBD2; j_call: TRBJ2-7; cdr3_aa: CASSSWTSSYEQYF; cdr3_nt: TGTGCCAGCAGTTCTTGGACTAGCAGCTACGAGCAGTACTTC
v_call: TRBV9; clone_size: NA; d_call: TRBD2; j_call: TRBJ2-7; cdr3_aa: CASSVNPSGASYEQYF; cdr3_nt: TGTGCCAGCAGCGTAAATCCTAGCGGGGCCTCCTACGAGCAGTACTTC
v_call: TRBV27; clone_size: NA; d_call: TRBD1; j_call: TRBJ2-3; cdr3_aa: CASERTGRGRDTDTQYF; cdr3_nt: TGTGCCAGCGAGCGGACAGGCCGGGGACGTGACACAGATACGCAGTATTTT
v_call: TRBV12-3/TRBV12-4; clone_size: few; d_call: NA; j_call: TRBJ2-7; cdr3_aa: CASSSYYEQYF; cdr3_nt: TGTGCCAGCAGTTCGTACTACGAGCAGTACTTC
v_call: TRBV12-2; clone_size: NA; d_call: NA; j_call: TRBJ2-1; cdr3_aa: CASRLGLSGRGDEQFF; cdr3_nt: TGTGCAAGTCGCTTAGGGTTGAGCGGGAGAGGGGATGAGCAGTTCTTC
v_call: TRBV28; clone_size: NA; d_call: TRBD1; j_call: TRBJ2-7; cdr3_aa: CASSSPGTGSSYEQYF; cdr3_nt: TGTGCCAGCAGTTCGCCCGGGACAGGGAGCTCCTACGAGCAGTACTTC
v_call: TRBV12-3/TRBV12-4; clone_size: NA; d_call: NA; j_call: TRBJ1-2; cdr3_aa: CASRVGTGIGGTF; cdr3_nt: NA
v_call: TRBV27; clone_size: NA; d_call: NA; j_call: TRBJ1-2; cdr3_aa: CASSSGLNNYGYTF; cdr3_nt: TGTGCCAGCAGTTCGGGACTGAATAACTATGGCTACACCTTC
v_call: TRBV27; clone_size: NA; d_call: TRBD2; j_call: TRBJ2-7; cdr3_aa: CASRSSGSSYEQYF; cdr3_nt: TGTGCCAGCAGGTCTAGCGGCAGCTCCTACGAGCAGTACTTC
v_call: TRBV19; clone_size: NA; d_call: NA; j_call: TRBJ1-6; cdr3_aa: CASSFLDRVYNSPLHF; cdr3_nt: TGTGCCAGTAGTTTTCTAGATCGAGTCTATAATTCACCCCTCCACTTT
v_call: TRBV3-1/TRBV3-2; clone_size: NA; d_call: NA; j_call: TRBJ1-1; cdr3_aa: CASSQVQSTEAFF; cdr3_nt: TGTGCCAGCAGCCAAGTACAAAGCACTGAAGCTTTCTTT
v_call: TRBV5-5; clone_size: NA; d_call: NA; j_call: TRBJ1-4; cdr3_aa: CASSSIGLVYEKLFF; cdr3_nt: TGTGCCAGCAGCTCCATCGGGTTGGTGTATGAAAAACTGTTTTTT
v_call: TRBV7-2; clone_size: NA; d_call: TRBD2; j_call: TRBJ2-5; cdr3_aa: CASSLVSAGGPKTQYF; cdr3_nt: TGTGCCAGCAGCTTAGTTTCGGCGGGAGGGCCAAAGACCCAGTACTTC
v_call: TRBV7-3; clone_size: once; d_call: NA; j_call: TRBJ2-2; cdr3_aa: CASSLRASSNTGELFF; cdr3_nt: TGTGCCAGCAGCTTAAGGGCGAGTTCCAACACCGGGGAGCTGTTTTTT
v_call: TRBV11-2; clone_size: NA; d_call: TRBD1; j_call: TRBJ2-1; cdr3_aa: CASSLDRGAGTGPNNEQFF; cdr3_nt: TGTGCCAGCAGCTTAGATCGGGGCGCCGGGACAGGTCCCAACAATGAGCAGTTCTTC
v_call: TRBV7-9; clone_size: NA; d_call: TRBD1; j_call: TRBJ2-3; cdr3_aa: CASSRWTGTDTQYF; cdr3_nt: TGTGCCAGCAGCCGATGGACAGGGACTGATACGCAGTATTTT
v_call: TRBV6-5; clone_size: few; d_call: NA; j_call: TRBJ2-5; cdr3_aa: CASSFGRETQYF; cdr3_nt: TGTGCCAGCAGTTTTGGCCGAGAGACCCAGTACTTC
v_call: TRBV11-1; clone_size: NA; d_call: TRBD1; j_call: TRBJ1-5; cdr3_aa: CASSLGGQGNQPQHF; cdr3_nt: TGTGCCAGCAGCTTAGGAGGACAGGGCAATCAGCCCCAGCATTTT
v_call: TRBV27; clone_size: few; d_call: TRBD1; j_call: TRBJ2-3; cdr3_aa: CASSLQGAQGDTQYF; cdr3_nt: TGTGCCAGCAGTTTACAGGGGGCGCAAGGAGATACGCAGTATTTT
v_call: TRBV11-3; clone_size: few; d_call: NA; j_call: TRBJ2-2; cdr3_aa: CASSFDRSTGELFF; cdr3_nt: TGTGCCAGCAGCTTCGACAGGAGCACCGGGGAGCTGTTTTTT
v_call: TRBV5-1; clone_size: once; d_call: TRBD1; j_call: TRBJ1-4; cdr3_aa: CASRWETGNEKLFF; cdr3_nt: TGCGCCAGCCGCTGGGAGACAGGGAATGAAAAACTGTTTTTT
v_call: TRBV11-2; clone_size: NA; d_call: TRBD2; j_call: TRBJ2-1; cdr3_aa: CASSLEVSGRDNEQFF; cdr3_nt: TGTGCCAGCAGCTTAGAAGTTAGCGGGAGAGACAATGAGCAGTTCTTC
v_call: TRBV12-3/TRBV12-4; clone_size: NA; d_call: TRBD1; j_call: TRBJ1-2; cdr3_aa: CASSLGTGRGYTF; cdr3_nt: TGTGCCAGCAGTTTAGGGACAGGCCGCGGCTACACCTTC
v_call: TRBV28; clone_size: NA; d_call: TRBD2; j_call: TRBJ2-3; cdr3_aa: CASRGTSGRVSTDTQYF; cdr3_nt: TGTGCCAGCAGGGGGACTAGCGGGAGAGTGAGTACAGATACGCAGTATTTT
v_call: TRBV29-1; clone_size: NA; d_call: NA; j_call: TRBJ1-2; cdr3_aa: CSVAMTTDLRGYTF; cdr3_nt: TGCAGCGTTGCTATGACAACCGATCTAAGGGGCTACACCTTC
v_call: TRBV19; clone_size: NA; d_call: TRBD2; j_call: TRBJ2-1; cdr3_aa: CASSVSGRAVVGEQFF; cdr3_nt: TGTGCCAGTAGTGTTAGCGGGAGGGCCGTCGTGGGTGAGCAGTTCTTC
v_call: TRBV5-5; clone_size: NA; d_call: NA; j_call: TRBJ1-2; cdr3_aa: CASSLGGGRDYGYTF; cdr3_nt: TGTGCCAGCAGCCTGGGCGGGGGCAGGGACTATGGCTACACCTTC